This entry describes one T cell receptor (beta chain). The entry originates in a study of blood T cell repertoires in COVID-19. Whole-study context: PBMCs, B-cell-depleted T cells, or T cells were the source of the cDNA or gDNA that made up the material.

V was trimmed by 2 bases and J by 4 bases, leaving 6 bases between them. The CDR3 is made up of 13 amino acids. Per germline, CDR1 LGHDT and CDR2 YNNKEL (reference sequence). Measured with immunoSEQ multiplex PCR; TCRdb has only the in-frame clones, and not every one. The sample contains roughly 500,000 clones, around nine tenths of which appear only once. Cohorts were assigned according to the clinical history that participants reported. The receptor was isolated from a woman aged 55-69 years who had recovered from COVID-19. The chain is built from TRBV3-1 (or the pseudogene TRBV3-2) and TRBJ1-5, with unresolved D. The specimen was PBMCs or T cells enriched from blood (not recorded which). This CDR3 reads CASSQRGNQPQHF. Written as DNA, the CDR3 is TGTGCCAGCAGCCAACGGGGAAATCAGCCCCAGCATTTT.